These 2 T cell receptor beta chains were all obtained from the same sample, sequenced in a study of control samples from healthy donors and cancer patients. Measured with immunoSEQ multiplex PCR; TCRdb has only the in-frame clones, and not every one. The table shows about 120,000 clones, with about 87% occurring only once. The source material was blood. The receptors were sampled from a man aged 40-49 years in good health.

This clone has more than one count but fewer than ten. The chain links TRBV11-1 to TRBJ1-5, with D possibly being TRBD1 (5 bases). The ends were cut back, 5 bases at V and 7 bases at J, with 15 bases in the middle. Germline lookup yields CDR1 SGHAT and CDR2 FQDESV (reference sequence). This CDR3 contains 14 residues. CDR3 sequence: CASSPGTSGQPQHF. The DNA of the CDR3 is TGTGCCAGCAGCCCGGGGACTTCAGGGCAGCCCCAGCATTTT. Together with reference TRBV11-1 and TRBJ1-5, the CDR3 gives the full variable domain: EAEVAQSPRYKITEKSQAVAFWCDPISGHATLYWYRQILGQGPELLVQFQDESVVDDSQLPKDRFSAERLKGVDSTLKIQPAELGDSAMYLCASSPGTSGQPQHFGDGTRLSIL.

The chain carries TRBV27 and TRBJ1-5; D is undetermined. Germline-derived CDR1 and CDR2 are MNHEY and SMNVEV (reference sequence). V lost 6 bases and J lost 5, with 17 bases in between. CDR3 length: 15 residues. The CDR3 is CASRPAGAVHQPQHF. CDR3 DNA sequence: TGTGCCAGCAGGCCGGCGGGAGCCGTCCATCAGCCCCAGCATTTT.